Only one count was recorded for the clone carrying this TCR beta chain. Using a J-beta primer mix together with a sample-barcoded 5' primer, a second PCR was run for roughly 7 to 11 cycles. A single record per CDR3 protein comes from TCRdb applying MiXCR to the 5' RACE reads. The data hold hundreds of thousands of distinct CDR3 sequences, with 25% to 30% observed a single time. This specimen comes from a study of blood T cells in healthy people across ages. The CDR3 contains 16 residues. Germline V lookup: CDR1 SGHVS, CDR2 FQNEAQ. With 2 bases removed from V and 4 bases from J, the gap between germline ends came to 15 bases.

This chain uses TRBV7-8 with TRBJ1-3; the D gene is possibly TRBD1 (5 bases). This clonotype was obtained from a woman aged 70-85 years in good health. The sequenced sample was blood. CDR3 DNA sequence: TGTGCCAGCAGCTTAATCTTGTCGGCAGGGGGAAACACCATATATTTT. Translating it yields CASSLILSAGGNTIYF.